These 9 T cell receptor beta chains originate from one sample sequenced in a study of cytomegalovirus exposure and HLA in healthy donors. In the PCR, 60 Vbeta and 13 Jbeta primers were used. The method was immunoSEQ multiplex PCR; TCRdb's version includes in-frame clones alone and lacks a portion of them. The sample has 100,000 to 150,000 clones; roughly four fifths are singletons. Input material: PBMCs. All receptors derive from a male donor in good health and CMV-seronegative.

In this sample, this clone turned up once. The chain recombines TRBV30 with TRBJ1-5; D remains ambiguous. Germline CDR1 GTSNPN, CDR2 SVGIG (reference sequence). The ends were cut back, 3 bases at V and 4 bases at J, with 19 bases in the middle. CDR3 length equals 16 residues. The CDR3 region is CAWSPAATRGNQPQHF. For the CDR3, the DNA is TGTGCCTGGAGCCCGGCCGCGACGAGAGGGAATCAGCCCCAGCATTTT. The full variable domain, its missing parts supplied by reference TRBV30 and TRBJ1-5, is SQTIHQWPATLVQPVGSPLSLECTVEGTSNPNLYWYRQAAGRGLQLLFYSVGIGQISSEVPQNLSASRPQDRQFILSSKKLLLSDSGFYLCAWSPAATRGNQPQHFGDGTRLSIL.

The chain uses TRBV4-3 and TRBJ2-1; perhaps TRBD2 as D (5 bases). The length of the CDR3 is 16 residues. V was trimmed by 4 bases and J by 5 bases, leaving 18 bases between them. Germline values: CDR1 LGHNA, CDR2 YSLEER. The CDR3, as DNA: TGCGCCAGCAGCCTGGAAGGAGGCCTGAATCACAATGAGCAGTTCTTC. It specifies CASSLEGGLNHNEQFF.

V and J are TRBV5-1 and TRBJ2-7; 8 nucleotides match TRBD2. This CDR3 contains 16 residues. The V and J ends lost 7 bases and 1 base, in that order; junction bases with no gene match: 13. Per the germline V gene, CDR1 is SGHRS and CDR2 is YFSETQ. CDR3 residues: CASAPGDTSGSYEQYF. The CDR3 bases are TGCGCCAGCGCCCCGGGTGATACTAGCGGATCCTACGAGCAGTACTTC.

This chain uses TRBV5-5 with TRBJ1-5; D perhaps matches TRBD1 (5 bases). Between the trimmed V and J ends, which lost 0 bases and 6 bases, there was a span of 7 bases. CDR3 length: 13 residues. From germline, CDR1 is SGHKS and CDR2 YYEKEE (reference sequence). CDR3 sequence reads: CASSLEGFQPQHF. The DNA for the CDR3 is TGTGCCAGCAGCTTGGAGGGGTTTCAGCCCCAGCATTTT.

This clone showed up just a few times. V usage is TRBV5-8 and J usage is TRBJ2-1; 9 bases are shared with TRBD2. Germline assignment: CDR1 SGHTS and CDR2 YDEGEE. The CDR3 is 17 amino acids. After removal of 4 bases from V and 8 bases from J, the junction contained 16 bases not matched to a gene. The CDR3 protein is CASSAGGRRRPSDEQFF. The DNA for the CDR3 is TGTGCCAGCAGCGCGGGGGGGAGACGAAGACCTAGCGATGAGCAGTTCTTC.

V is TRBV28 and J is TRBJ2-1; a possible D gene is TRBD1 (5 bases). Germline CDR1 MDHEN, CDR2 SYDVKM. CDR3 size: 13 residues. V was shortened by 8 bases and J by 7 bases, with 15 bases between the two germline ends. The CDR3 spells CASLMTATNEQFF. The DNA of the CDR3 is TGTGCCAGCCTGATGACAGCTACAAATGAGCAGTTCTTC.

This chain connects TRBV25-1 to TRBJ2-5; 9 bases match TRBD1. The germline CDR1 and CDR2 sequences are MGHDK and SYGVNS. The CDR3 runs 15 residues. V lost 1 base to trimming and J lost 5 bases; unmatched junction nucleotides: 5. CDR3 DNA: TGTGCCAGCAGTGAATTGGGACAGGGTAGGGAGACCCAGTACTTC. Translated, it gives CASSELGQGRETQYF.

This clone was detected only a few times. The V and J genes are TRBV5-1 and TRBJ2-5; no clear D. This CDR3 has 13 residues. Deletions cut 0 bases from V and 7 bases from J, with 10 bases between. Germline V lookup: CDR1 SGHRS, CDR2 YFSETQ. Written as DNA, the CDR3 is TGCGCCAGCAGCTTGGCCCCATCGGGGACCCAGTACTTC. It codes for CASSLAPSGTQYF.

This clone has just a few counts. The CDR3 DNA is TGTGCCAGTAGTAGTGACAGGGCCTATGGCTACACCTTC. This gives the protein CASSSDRAYGYTF. V usage is TRBV19 and J usage is TRBJ1-2; 7 positions match TRBD1. Germline V gene lookup returns CDR1 LNHDA and CDR2 SQIVND (reference sequence). This CDR3 has 13 amino acids. V lost 4 bases, J lost 4 bases, and 3 bases stayed unmatched.